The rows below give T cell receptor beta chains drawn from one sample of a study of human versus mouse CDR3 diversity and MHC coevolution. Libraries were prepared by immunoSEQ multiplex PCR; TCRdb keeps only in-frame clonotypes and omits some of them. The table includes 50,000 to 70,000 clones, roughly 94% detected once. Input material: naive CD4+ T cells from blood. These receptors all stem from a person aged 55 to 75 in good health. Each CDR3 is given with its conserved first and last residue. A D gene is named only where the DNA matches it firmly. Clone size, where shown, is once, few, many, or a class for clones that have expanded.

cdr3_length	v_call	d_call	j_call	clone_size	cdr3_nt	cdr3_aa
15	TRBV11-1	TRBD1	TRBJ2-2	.	TGTGCCAGCAGCCTGAGGCAGGGGGCGGCCGGGGAGCTGTTTTTT	CASSLRQGAAGELFF
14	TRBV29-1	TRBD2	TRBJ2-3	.	TGCAGCGAACGACTAGCGAGTACCACAGATACGCAGTATTTT	CSERLASTTDTQYF
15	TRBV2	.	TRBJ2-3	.	TGTGCCAGCAGTGACCGGCGGGATACGGCAGATACGCAGTATTTT	CASSDRRDTADTQYF
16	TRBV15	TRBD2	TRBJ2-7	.	TGTGCCACCAGCGTTCCCGGAGGCGGGAGTCCCTACGAGCAGTACTTC	CATSVPGGGSPYEQYF
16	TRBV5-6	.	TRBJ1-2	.	TGTGCCAGCAGCTTGGCCTTGGACAGCTGGGTTGGTGGCTACACCTTC	CASSLALDSWVGGYTF
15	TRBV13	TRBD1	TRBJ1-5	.	TGTGCCAGCAGCTTTGGCAGGGGGAGCAATCAGCCCCAGCATTTT	CASSFGRGSNQPQHF
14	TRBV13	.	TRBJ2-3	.	TGTGCCAGCAGGCAAGGAGGTTACACAGATACGCAGTATTTT	CASRQGGYTDTQYF
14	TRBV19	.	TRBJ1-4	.	TGTGCCAGTATGAGGAGGGAGGGAAATGAAAAACTGTTTTTT	CASMRREGNEKLFF
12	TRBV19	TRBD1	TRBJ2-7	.	TGTGCCTCCTCCGGGACAGAGTACGAGCAGTACTTC	CASSGTEYEQYF
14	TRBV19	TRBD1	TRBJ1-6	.	TGTGCCAGTACCGATGGACAGGCAAATTCACCCCTCCACTTT	CASTDGQANSPLHF
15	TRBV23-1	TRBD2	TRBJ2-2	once	TGCGCCAGCTCCCGGGGGGGTACGGGCACCGGGGAGCTGTTTTTT	CASSRGGTGTGELFF
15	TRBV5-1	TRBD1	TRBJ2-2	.	TGCGCCAGCAGCCCCCCGACAGGGACCGGCGGGGAGCTGTTTTTT	CASSPPTGTGGELFF
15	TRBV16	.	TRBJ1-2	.	TGTGCCAGCAGCCCCCGTACGGGGAGATCTAGGTCCTACACCTTC	CASSPRTGRSRSYTF
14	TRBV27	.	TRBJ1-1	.	TGTGCCAGCAGTTTTGGAGGAGCGAACACTGAAGCTTTCTTT	CASSFGGANTEAFF
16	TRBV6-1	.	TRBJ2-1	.	TGTGCCAGCAGTGAGATCGGACAGCAAGCCTACAATGAGCAGTTCTTC	CASSEIGQQAYNEQFF
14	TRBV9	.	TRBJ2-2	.	TGTGCCAGCAGCGTGAGCCAGAACACCGGGGAGCTGTTTTTT	CASSVSQNTGELFF
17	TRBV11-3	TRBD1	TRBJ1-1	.	TGTGCCAGCAGCCCGGGGACAGGGGAGGGCTTGAACACTGAAGCTTTCTTT	CASSPGTGEGLNTEAFF
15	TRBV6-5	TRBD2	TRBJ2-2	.	TGTGCCAGCAGTAGGGGCGGGAGGGCCTCCGGGGAGCTGTTTTTT	CASSRGGRASGELFF
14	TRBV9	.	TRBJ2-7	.	TGTGCCAGCAGCGAACAGGGTACCTTCGGCGAGCAGTACTTC	CASSEQGTFGEQYF
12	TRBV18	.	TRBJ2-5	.	TGTGCCAGCTCATCAGGGCCATCGACCCAGTACTTC	CASSSGPSTQYF
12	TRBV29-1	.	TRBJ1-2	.	TGCAGCGCCCAGGGGCAACTCTATGGCTACACCTTC	CSAQGQLYGYTF
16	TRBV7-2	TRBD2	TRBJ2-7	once	TGTGCCAGCAGCTTCCGGGCTAGCGGAACGGGTTACGAGCAGTACTTC	CASSFRASGTGYEQYF
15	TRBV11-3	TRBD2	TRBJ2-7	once	TGTGCCAGCAGCGTACTAGCGGGGAGCTCCTACGAGCAGTACTTC	CASSVLAGSSYEQYF
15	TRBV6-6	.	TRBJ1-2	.	TGTGCCAGCAGTTCCCCAGGGAGGTCTAACTATGGCTACACCTTC	CASSSPGRSNYGYTF
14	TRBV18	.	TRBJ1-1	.	TGTGCCAGCTCACCACTGGCCATGAACACTGAAGCTTTCTTT	CASSPLAMNTEAFF
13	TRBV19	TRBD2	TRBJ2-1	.	TGTGCCAGTAGGAGGAGCGGGAGTCGGGAGCAGTTCTTC	CASRRSGSREQFF
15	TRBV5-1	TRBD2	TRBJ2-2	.	TGCGCCAGCAGCCAGACTAGCGGGAGCCCCGGGGAGCTGTTTTTT	CASSQTSGSPGELFF
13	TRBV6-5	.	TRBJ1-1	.	TGTGCCAGCAGCCAGCGGGTCGACACTGAAGCTTTCTTT	CASSQRVDTEAFF
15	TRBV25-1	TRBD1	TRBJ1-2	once	TGTGCCAGCAGTGCCGGCCGGACAGGGCGTTATGGCTACACCTTC	CASSAGRTGRYGYTF
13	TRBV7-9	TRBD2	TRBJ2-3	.	TGTGCCAGCGCCGCGGGGGGGACAGATACGCAGTATTTT	CASAAGGTDTQYF
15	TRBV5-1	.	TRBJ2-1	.	TGCGCCAGCAGCTTGGTGGTAGAGGGGGACAATGAGCAGTTCTTC	CASSLVVEGDNEQFF
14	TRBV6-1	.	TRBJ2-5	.	TGTGCCAGCAGTGTTGTTGCAGGGGGGCAGACCCAGTACTTC	CASSVVAGGQTQYF
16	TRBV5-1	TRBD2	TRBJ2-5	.	TGCGCCAGCAGCCTACAGACTAGCGGGATTCAAGAGACCCAGTACTTC	CASSLQTSGIQETQYF
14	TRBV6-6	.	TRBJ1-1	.	TGTGCCAGCAGTTATAGGGTAGGGGACACTGAAGCTTTCTTT	CASSYRVGDTEAFF
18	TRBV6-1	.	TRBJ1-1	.	TGTGCCAGCAGTGAAAGTTTTAGGCAGAGGATACAACAGGCTGAAGCTTTCTTT	CASSESFRQRIQQAEAFF
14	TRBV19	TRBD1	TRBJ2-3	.	TGTGCCAGTAGCCTGACAGGGGACGCAGATACGCAGTATTTT	CASSLTGDADTQYF
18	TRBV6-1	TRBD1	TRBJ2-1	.	TGTGCCAGCAGTGAACCGGGTGGGCCAGGGGGTGGAAACAATGAGCAGTTCTTC	CASSEPGGPGGGNNEQFF
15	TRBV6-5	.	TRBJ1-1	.	TGTGCCAGCAGTCAGCGGGCAGGGATGAACACTGAAGCTTTCTTT	CASSQRAGMNTEAFF
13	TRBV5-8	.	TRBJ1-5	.	TGTGCCAGCACAAGCCTGGGCAATCAGCCCCAGCATTTT	CASTSLGNQPQHF
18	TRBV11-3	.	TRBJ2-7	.	TGTGCCAGCAGCCCGTACCCTCCGGGGGCGGGGGTTGGGTACGAGCAGTACTTC	CASSPYPPGAGVGYEQYF
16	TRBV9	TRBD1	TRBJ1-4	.	TGTGCCAGCAGCGCCCACCCACAGGGGGCTAATGAAAAACTGTTTTTT	CASSAHPQGANEKLFF
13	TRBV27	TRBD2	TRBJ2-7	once	TGTGCCAGCAAGAGCGGGGACTCCTACGAGCAGTACTTC	CASKSGDSYEQYF
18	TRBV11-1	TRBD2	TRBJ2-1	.	TGTGCCAGCAGCTTTCGGGCTAGCGGGAGAGTCTCCTACAATGAGCAGTTCTTC	CASSFRASGRVSYNEQFF
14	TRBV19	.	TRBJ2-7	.	TGTGCCAGTAGTATTGCGGGCGAGACCTACGAGCAGTACTTC	CASSIAGETYEQYF
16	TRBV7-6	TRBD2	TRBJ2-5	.	TGTGCCAGCAGCTTGTACGCGGGGACTAGCAGGGAGACCCAGTACTTC	CASSLYAGTSRETQYF
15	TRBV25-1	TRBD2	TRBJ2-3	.	TGTGCCAGCAGTGAACTAGCGGGAGGTCCAGATACGCAGTATTTT	CASSELAGGPDTQYF
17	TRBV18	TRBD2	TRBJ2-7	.	TGTGCCAGCTCACCAGGGGACAGACTAGCGGGGGCATACGAGCAGTACTTC	CASSPGDRLAGAYEQYF
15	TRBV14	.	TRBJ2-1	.	TGTGCCAGCAGCCAAGGGACTTTCTCCTACAATGAGCAGTTCTTC	CASSQGTFSYNEQFF
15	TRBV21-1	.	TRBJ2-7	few	TGTGCCAGCAGGGGGGCGGGCTCCGTCTCCTACGAGCAGTACTTC	CASRGAGSVSYEQYF
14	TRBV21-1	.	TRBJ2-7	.	TGTGCCAGCAGCAAAGGGTCTGAGTTGTACGAGCAGTACTTC	CASSKGSELYEQYF
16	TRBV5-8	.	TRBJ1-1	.	TGTGCCAGCAGCTTCCAGGGGCCACTAATGAACACTGAAGCTTTCTTT	CASSFQGPLMNTEAFF
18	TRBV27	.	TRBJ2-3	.	TGTGCCAGCAGTTTCAGACAGGACCCTCGAAGCGTTGCCGATACGCAGTATTTT	CASSFRQDPRSVADTQYF
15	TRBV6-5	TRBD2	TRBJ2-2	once	TGTGCCAGCAGCCCCCTCGGACTAGCGGGCGGGGAGCTGTTTTTT	CASSPLGLAGGELFF
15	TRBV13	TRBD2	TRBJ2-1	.	TGTGCCAGCCTCAGAAGAGGACTAGCGTACAATGAGCAGTTCTTC	CASLRRGLAYNEQFF